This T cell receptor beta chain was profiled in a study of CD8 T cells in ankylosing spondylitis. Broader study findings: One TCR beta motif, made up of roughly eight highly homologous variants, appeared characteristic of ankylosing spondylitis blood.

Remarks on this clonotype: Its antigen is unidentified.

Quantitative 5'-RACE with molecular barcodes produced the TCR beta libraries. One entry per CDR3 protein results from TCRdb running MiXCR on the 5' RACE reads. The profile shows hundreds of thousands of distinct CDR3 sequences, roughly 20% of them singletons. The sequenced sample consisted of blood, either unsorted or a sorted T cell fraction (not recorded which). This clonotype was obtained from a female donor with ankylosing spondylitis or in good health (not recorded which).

The CDR3 sequence: CASSRVGSGYTF. The CDR3 nucleotides are TGTGCCAGCAGTCGAGTTGGGAGCGGCTACACCTTC. The rearrangement joins TRBV6-2 or TRBV6-3 to TRBJ1-2; D is unclear. The CDR3 covers 12 residues. The V end was cut by 5 bases, the J end by 8 bases, with 12 bases between. Germline V lookup: CDR1 MNHEY, CDR2 SVGEGT.